The T cell receptor (beta chain) described here comes from a study of shared clonotypes between healthy human individuals. The CD4+ fraction was divided into a CD45RA+ naive subset and a CD45RA-negative memory subset. This table comes from immunoSEQ multiplex PCR, and its TCRdb copy is limited to in-frame clones, with some not included. The table has roughly 2.2 million clones, 85% to 95% seen once. The clonotype comes from a man aged 18-30 years in good health. Some clones in this sample may be carry-over from other donors' samples. Sequenced: naive CD4+ T cells from PBMCs. Subset indicated: CD45RA+ positively selected.

The CDR3 region is CASTEDGSTEAFF. The CDR3 region has the DNA TGTGCCAGCACCGAAGACGGTAGCACTGAAGCTTTCTTT. The V call is TRBV6-5, the J call TRBJ1-1; D gene ambiguous. The CDR3 is 13 amino acids. Germline-derived CDR1 and CDR2 are MNHEY and SVGAGI. V shed 7 bases and J shed 4 bases, with 13 bases lying between them.